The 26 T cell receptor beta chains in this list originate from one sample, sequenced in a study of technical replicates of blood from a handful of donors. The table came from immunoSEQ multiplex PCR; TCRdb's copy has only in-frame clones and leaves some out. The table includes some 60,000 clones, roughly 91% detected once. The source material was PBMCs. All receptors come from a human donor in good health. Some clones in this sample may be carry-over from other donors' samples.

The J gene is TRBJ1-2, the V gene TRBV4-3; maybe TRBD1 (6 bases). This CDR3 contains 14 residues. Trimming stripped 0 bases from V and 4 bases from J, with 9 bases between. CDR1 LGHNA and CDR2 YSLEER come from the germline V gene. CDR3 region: CASSQEVRGYGYTF. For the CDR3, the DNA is TGCGCCAGCAGCCAAGAGGTCAGGGGCTATGGCTACACCTTC.

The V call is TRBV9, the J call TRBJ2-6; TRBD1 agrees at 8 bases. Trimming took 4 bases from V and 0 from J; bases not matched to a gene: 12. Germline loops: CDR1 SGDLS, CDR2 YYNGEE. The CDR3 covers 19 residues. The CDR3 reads CASSPGTGDHVSGANVLTF. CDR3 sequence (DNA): TGTGCCAGCAGCCCCGGGACAGGCGATCATGTCTCTGGGGCCAACGTCCTGACTTTC.

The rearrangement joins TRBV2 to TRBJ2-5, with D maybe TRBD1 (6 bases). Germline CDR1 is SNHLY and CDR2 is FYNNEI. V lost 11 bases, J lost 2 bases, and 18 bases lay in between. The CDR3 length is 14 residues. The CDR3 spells CAAQKDSSQETQYF. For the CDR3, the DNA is TGTGCCGCCCAAAAGGACAGCTCTCAAGAGACCCAGTACTTC.

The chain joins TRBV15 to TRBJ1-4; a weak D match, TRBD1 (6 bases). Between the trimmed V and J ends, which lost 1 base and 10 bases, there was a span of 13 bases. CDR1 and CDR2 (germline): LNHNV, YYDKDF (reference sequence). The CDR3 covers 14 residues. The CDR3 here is CATSRARTELKLFF. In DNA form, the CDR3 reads TGTGCCACCAGCAGAGCGAGGACAGAGTTAAAACTGTTTTTT.

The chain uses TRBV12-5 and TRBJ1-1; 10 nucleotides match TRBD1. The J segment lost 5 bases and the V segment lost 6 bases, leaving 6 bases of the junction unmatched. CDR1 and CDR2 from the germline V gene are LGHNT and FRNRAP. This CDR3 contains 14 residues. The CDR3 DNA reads TGTGCTAGTGGCCTGACAGGGGGCCCGACTGAAGCTTTCTTT. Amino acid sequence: CASGLTGGPTEAFF. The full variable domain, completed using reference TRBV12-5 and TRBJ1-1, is DARVTQTPRHKVTEMGQEVTMRCQPILGHNTVFWYRQTMMQGLELLAYFRNRAPLDDSGMPKDRFSAEMPDATLATLKIQPSEPRDSAVYFCASGLTGGPTEAFFGQGTRLTVV.

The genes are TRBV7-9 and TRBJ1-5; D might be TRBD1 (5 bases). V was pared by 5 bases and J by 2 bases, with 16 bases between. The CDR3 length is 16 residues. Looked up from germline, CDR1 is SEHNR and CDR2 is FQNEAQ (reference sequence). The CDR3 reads CASSPPGGDGNQPQHF. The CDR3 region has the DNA TGTGCCAGCAGCCCCCCCGGGGGGGACGGCAATCAGCCCCAGCATTTT.

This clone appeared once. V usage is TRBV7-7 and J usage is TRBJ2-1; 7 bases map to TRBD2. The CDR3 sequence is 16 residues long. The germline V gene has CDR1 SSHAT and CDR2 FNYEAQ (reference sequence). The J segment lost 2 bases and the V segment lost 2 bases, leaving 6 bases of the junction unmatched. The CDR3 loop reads CASSLWGEGPYNEQFF. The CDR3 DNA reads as TGTGCCAGCAGCTTATGGGGGGAGGGCCCCTACAATGAGCAGTTCTTC.

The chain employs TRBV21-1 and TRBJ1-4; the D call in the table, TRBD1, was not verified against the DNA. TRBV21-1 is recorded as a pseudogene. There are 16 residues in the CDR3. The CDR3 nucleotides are TGTGCCAGCAGCCTACGGTTGCCACAGATTAATGAAAAACTGTTTTTT. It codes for CASSLRLPQINEKLFF.

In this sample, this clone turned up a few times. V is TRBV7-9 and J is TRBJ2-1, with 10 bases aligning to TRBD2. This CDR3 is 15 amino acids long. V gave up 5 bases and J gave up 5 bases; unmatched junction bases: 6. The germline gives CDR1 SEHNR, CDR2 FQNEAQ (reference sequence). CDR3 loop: CASSPVLAGDNEQFF. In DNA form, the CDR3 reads TGTGCCAGCAGCCCCGTTCTAGCGGGAGACAATGAGCAGTTCTTC.

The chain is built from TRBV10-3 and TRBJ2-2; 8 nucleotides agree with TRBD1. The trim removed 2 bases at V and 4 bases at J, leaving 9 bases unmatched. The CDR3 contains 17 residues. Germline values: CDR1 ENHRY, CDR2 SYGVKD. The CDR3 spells CAISEVVGTGATGELFF. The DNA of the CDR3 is TGTGCCATCAGTGAGGTAGTTGGGACAGGAGCCACCGGGGAGCTGTTTTTT.

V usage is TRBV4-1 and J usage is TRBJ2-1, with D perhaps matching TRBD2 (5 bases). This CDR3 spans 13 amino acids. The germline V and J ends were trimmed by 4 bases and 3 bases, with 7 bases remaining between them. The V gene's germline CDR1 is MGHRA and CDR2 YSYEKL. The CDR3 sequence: CASSRTLYNEQFF. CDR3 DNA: TGCGCCAGCAGCCGGACTCTCTACAATGAGCAGTTCTTC.

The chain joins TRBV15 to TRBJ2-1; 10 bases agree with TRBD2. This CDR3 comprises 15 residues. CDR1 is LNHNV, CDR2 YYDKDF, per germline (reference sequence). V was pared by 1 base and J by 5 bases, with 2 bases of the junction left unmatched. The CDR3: CATSRVSGGHNEQFF. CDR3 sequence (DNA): TGTGCCACCAGCAGAGTTAGCGGGGGGCACAATGAGCAGTTCTTC. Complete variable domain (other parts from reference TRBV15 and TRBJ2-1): DAMVIQNPRYQVTQFGKPVTLSCSQTLNHNVMYWYQQKSSQAPKLLFHYYDKDFNNEADTPDNFQSRRPNTSFCFLDIRSPGLGDTAMYLCATSRVSGGHNEQFFGPGTRLTVL.

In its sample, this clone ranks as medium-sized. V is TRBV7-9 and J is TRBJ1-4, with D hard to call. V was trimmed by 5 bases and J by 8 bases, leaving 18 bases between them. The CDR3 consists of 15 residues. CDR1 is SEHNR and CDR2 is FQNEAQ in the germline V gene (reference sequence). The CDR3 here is CASSTWTDEGEKLFF. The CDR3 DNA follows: TGTGCCAGCAGCACCTGGACGGACGAGGGAGAAAAACTGTTTTTT.

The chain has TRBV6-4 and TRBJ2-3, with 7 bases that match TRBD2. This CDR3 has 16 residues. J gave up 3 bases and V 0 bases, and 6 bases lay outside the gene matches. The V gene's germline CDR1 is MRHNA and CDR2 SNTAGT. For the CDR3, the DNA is TGTGCCAGCAGTGACTCTCCGGGGGGAACAACAGATACGCAGTATTTT. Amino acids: CASSDSPGGTTDTQYF.

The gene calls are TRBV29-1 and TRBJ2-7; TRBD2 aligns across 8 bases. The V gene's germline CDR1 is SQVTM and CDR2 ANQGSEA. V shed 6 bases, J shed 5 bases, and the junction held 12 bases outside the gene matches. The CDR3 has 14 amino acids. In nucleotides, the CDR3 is TGCAGCGTACGGGAGGGGGGTGGAACGAACGAGCAGTACTTC. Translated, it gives CSVREGGGTNEQYF.

The CDR3 sequence: CASSYLDRGQYEQYF. The CDR3 DNA is TGTGCCAGCAGCTACCTGGACAGGGGGCAGTACGAGCAGTACTTC. The chain is built from TRBV5-6 and TRBJ2-7, with 11 bases aligning to TRBD1. Per the germline V gene, CDR1 is SGHDT and CDR2 is YYEEEE. The CDR3 extends over 15 amino acids. Losses at the gene ends were 3 bases for V and 4 bases for J; bases not matched to a gene: 6.

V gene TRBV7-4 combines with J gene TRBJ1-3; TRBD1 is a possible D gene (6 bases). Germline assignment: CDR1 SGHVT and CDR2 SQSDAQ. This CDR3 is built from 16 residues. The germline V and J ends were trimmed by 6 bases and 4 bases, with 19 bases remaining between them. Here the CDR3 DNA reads TGTGCCAGCAGGTATCAGAGCAGGGGTTCAGGAAACACCATATATTTT. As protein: CASRYQSRGSGNTIYF. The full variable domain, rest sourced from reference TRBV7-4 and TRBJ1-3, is GAGVSQSPRYKVAKRGRDVALRCDSISGHVTLYWYRQTLGQGSEVLTYSQSDAQRDKSGRPSGRFSAERPERSVSTLKIQRTEQGDSAVYLCASRYQSRGSGNTIYFGEGSWLTVV.

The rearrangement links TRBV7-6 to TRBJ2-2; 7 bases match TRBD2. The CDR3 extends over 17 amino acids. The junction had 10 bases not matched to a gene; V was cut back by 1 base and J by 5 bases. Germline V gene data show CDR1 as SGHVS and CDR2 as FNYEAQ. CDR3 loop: CASSLDTLAIKTGELFF. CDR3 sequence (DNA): TGTGCCAGCAGCTTAGATACACTAGCGATTAAAACCGGGGAGCTGTTTTTT.

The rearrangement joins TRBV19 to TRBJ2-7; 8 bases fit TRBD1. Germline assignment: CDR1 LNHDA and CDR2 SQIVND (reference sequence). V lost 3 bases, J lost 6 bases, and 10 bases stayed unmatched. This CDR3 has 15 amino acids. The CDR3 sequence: CASSMIETGASEQYF. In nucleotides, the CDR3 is TGTGCCAGTAGTATGATCGAGACAGGGGCCAGCGAGCAGTACTTC. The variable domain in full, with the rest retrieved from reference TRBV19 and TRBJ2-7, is DGGITQSPKYLFRKEGQNVTLSCEQNLNHDAMYWYRQDPGQGLRLIYYSQIVNDFQKGDIAEGYSVSREKKESFPLTVTSAQKNPTAFYLCASSMIETGASEQYFGPGTRLTVT.

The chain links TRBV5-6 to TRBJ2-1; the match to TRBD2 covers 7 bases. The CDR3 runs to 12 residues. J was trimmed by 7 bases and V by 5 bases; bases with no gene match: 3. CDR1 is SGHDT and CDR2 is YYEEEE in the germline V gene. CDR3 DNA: TGTGCCAGCAGTTACGGGGGGAATGAGCAGTTCTTC. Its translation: CASSYGGNEQFF.

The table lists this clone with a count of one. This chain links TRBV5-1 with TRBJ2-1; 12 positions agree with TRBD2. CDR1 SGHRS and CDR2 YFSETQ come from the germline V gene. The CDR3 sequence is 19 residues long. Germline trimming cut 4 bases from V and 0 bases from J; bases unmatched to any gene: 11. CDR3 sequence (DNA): TGCGCCAGCAGCCCGACGGGACTAGCGGGCCGTAGCTCCTACAATGAGCAGTTCTTC. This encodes CASSPTGLAGRSSYNEQFF.

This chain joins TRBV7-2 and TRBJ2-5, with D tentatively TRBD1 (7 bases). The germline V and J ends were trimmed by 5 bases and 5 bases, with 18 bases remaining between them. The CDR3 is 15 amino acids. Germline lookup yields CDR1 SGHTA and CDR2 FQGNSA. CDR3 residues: CASSPQGGPGETQYF. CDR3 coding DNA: TGTGCCAGCAGCCCCCAGGGGGGCCCCGGGGAGACCCAGTACTTC.

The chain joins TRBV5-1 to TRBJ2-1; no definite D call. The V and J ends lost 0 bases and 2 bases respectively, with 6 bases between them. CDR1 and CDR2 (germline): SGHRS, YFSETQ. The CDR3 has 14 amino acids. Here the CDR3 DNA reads TGCGCCAGCAGCTTGGTGCTAGCCTACAATGAGCAGTTCTTC. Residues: CASSLVLAYNEQFF.

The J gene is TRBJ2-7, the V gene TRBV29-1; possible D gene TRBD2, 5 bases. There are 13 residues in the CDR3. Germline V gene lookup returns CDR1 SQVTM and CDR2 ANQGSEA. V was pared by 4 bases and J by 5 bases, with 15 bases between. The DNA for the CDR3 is TGCAGCGTTGCAAGGGAGATGATTGACGAGCAGTACTTC. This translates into CSVAREMIDEQYF.

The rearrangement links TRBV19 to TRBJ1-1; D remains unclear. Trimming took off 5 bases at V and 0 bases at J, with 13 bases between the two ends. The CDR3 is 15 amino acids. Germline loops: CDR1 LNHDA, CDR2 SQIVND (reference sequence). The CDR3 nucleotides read TGTGCCAGTAGTGGGTCAGGCGGGATGAACACTGAAGCTTTCTTT. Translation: CASSGSGGMNTEAFF.

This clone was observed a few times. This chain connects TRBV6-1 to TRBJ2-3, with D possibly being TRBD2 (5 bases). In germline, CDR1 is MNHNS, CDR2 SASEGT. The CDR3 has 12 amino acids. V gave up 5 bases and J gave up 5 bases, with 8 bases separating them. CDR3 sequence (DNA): TGTGCCAGCAGTCGAGGAGGAGATACGCAGTATTTT. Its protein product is CASSRGGDTQYF.